Presented here are 7 T cell receptor beta chains from one specimen sequenced in a study of blood T cell repertoires in COVID-19. Clones were read by immunoSEQ multiplex PCR, and TCRdb kept only the in-frame ones, dropping some. The data show approximately 210,000 clones, 82% seen once. The sequenced sample consisted of PBMCs or T cells enriched from blood (not recorded which). These receptors were taken from a man aged 35 to 55 who had recovered from COVID-19.

The V gene is TRBV5-5, the J gene TRBJ2-7; tentatively, D is TRBD2 (6 bases). The CDR3 covers 16 residues. Trimming shortened V by 0 bases and J by 0 bases, and 13 bases separated the two germline ends. Germline assignment: CDR1 SGHKS and CDR2 YYEKEE (reference sequence). DNA of the CDR3: TGTGCCAGCAGCTTGGGCCTAGCGTTTAGCTCCTACGAGCAGTACTTC. Its protein is CASSLGLAFSSYEQYF.

The rearrangement joins TRBV29-1 to TRBJ1-1; possibly TRBD1 for D (5 bases). The germline V and J ends were trimmed by 7 bases and 6 bases, with 9 bases remaining between them. This CDR3 region has 10 residues. The germline gives CDR1 SQVTM, CDR2 ANQGSEA. The CDR3 nucleotides are TGCAGCGGTGGGGGGGCTGAAGCTTTCTTT. It is translated as CSGGGAEAFF. Full variable domain (outside the CDR3, taken from reference TRBV29-1 and TRBJ1-1): SAVISQKPSRDICQRGTSLTIQCQVDSQVTMMFWYRQQPGQSLTLIATANQGSEATYESGFVIDKFPISRPNLTFSTLTVSNMSPEDSSIYLCSGGGAEAFFGQGTRLTVV.

This chain joins TRBV27 and TRBJ2-3, with D unclear. This CDR3 region has 13 residues. CDR1 MNHEY and CDR2 SMNVEV come from the germline V gene (reference sequence). The V gene lost 4 bases and the J gene lost 4 bases, with 9 bases spanning the gap. Here the CDR3 reads CASSWQRADTQYF. CDR3 in DNA: TGTGCCAGCAGTTGGCAGCGCGCAGATACGCAGTATTTT.

V is TRBV18 and J is TRBJ2-1, with TRBD2 matching 11 bases. Germline trimming cut 8 bases from V and 5 bases from J; bases unmatched to any gene: 8. CDR3 length: 15 residues. Germline CDR1 and CDR2: KGHSH and LQKENI. CDR3 DNA sequence: TGTGCCAGCACCACTGGACTAGCGGGCCACAATGAGCAGTTCTTC. Protein sequence: CASTTGLAGHNEQFF.

In its sample, this clone was seen once. The chain is built from TRBV3-1 (or the pseudogene TRBV3-2) and TRBJ1-2; the D gene is possibly TRBD1 (5 bases). The length of the CDR3 is 20 residues. CDR1 LGHDT and CDR2 YNNKEL come from the germline V gene (reference sequence). Trimming left V 0 bases short and J 4 bases short, with 27 bases between. The CDR3 nucleotides read TGTGCCAGCAGCCAAGATCTTTGGGAGGGGCCCTCCTCCGCTCTCTATGGCTACACCTTC. The encoded protein is CASSQDLWEGPSSALYGYTF.

There are a few counts of this clone. The rearrangement uses TRBV5-1 and TRBJ1-2, with TRBD1 as a possible D gene (5 bases). The germline V and J ends were trimmed by 0 bases and 8 bases, with 14 bases remaining between them. Germline values: CDR1 SGHRS, CDR2 YFSETQ. CDR3 size: 14 residues. CDR3 coding DNA: TGCGCCAGCAGCTTGGCCGTGGGGCTGCGGGGCTACACCTTC. Its translation is CASSLAVGLRGYTF. The full variable domain, with the rest looked up from reference TRBV5-1 and TRBJ1-2, is KAGVTQTPRYLIKTRGQQVTLSCSPISGHRSVSWYQQTPGQGLQFLFEYFSETQRNKGNFPGRFSGRQFSNSRSEMNVSTLELGDSALYLCASSLAVGLRGYTFGSGTRLTVV.

The chain couples TRBV28 to TRBJ1-2; maybe TRBD1 (5 bases). There are 16 residues in the CDR3. The V end was cut by 5 bases, the J end by 10 bases, with 26 bases between. Germline loops: CDR1 MDHEN, CDR2 SYDVKM. This chain's CDR3 is CASSLFNQGPLGLYTF. The CDR3 DNA is TGTGCCAGCAGTCTGTTCAACCAGGGTCCTTTGGGCCTCTACACCTTC.